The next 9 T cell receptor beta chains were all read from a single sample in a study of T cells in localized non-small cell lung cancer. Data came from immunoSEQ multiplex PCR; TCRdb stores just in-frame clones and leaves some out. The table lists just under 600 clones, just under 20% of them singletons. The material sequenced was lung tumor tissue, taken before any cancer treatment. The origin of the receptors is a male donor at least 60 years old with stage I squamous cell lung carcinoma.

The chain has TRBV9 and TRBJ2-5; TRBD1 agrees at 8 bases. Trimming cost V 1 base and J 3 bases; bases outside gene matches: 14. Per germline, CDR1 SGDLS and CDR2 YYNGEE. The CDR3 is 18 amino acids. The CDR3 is CASSVRSPTGGLEETQYF. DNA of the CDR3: TGTGCCAGCAGCGTAAGGTCGCCCACAGGGGGTTTGGAAGAGACCCAGTACTTC.

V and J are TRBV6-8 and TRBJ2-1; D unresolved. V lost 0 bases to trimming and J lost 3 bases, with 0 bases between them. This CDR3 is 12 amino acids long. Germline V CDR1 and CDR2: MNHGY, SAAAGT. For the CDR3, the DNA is TGTGCCAGCAGTTACTCCTACAATGAGCAGTTCTTC. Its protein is CASSYSYNEQFF.

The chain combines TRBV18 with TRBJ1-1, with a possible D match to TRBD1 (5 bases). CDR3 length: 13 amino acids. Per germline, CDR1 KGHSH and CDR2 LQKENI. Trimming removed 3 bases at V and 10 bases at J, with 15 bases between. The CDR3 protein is CASSPQTAAGAFF. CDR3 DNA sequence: TGTGCCAGCTCACCTCAGACAGCAGCCGGAGCTTTCTTT.

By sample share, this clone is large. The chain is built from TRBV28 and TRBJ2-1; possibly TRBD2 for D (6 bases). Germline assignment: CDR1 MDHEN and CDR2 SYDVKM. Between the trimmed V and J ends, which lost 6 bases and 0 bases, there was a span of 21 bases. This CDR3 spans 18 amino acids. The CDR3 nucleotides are TGTGCCAGCAGCATCGGGACTTCTGCGGGCAGCTCCTACAATGAGCAGTTCTTC. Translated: CASSIGTSAGSSYNEQFF.

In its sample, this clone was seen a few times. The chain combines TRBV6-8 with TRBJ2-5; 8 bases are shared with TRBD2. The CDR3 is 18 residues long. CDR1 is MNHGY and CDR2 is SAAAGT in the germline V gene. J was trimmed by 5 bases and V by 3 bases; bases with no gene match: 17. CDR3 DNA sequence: TGTGCCAGCAGTTATGGGGTGGGACTAGGATCCTCCCGGGAGACCCAGTACTTC. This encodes CASSYGVGLGSSRETQYF.

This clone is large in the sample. CDR3 loop: CASSLTDRWVNEKLFF. Here the CDR3 DNA reads TGTGCCAGCAGCTTAACGGACCGATGGGTGAATGAAAAACTGTTTTTT. The J gene is TRBJ1-4, the V gene TRBV11-3; D not certain. V dropped 2 bases and J dropped 5 bases, with 15 bases sitting between them. The CDR3 has 16 residues. Germline CDR1 reads SGHNT; CDR2 reads YENEEA.

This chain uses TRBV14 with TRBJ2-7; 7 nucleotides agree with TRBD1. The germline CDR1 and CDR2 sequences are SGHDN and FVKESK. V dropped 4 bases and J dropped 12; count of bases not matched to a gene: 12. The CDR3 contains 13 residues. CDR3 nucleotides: TGTGCCAGCAGCCTTGGGACAGCCACGACGCGGTACTTC. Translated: CASSLGTATTRYF.

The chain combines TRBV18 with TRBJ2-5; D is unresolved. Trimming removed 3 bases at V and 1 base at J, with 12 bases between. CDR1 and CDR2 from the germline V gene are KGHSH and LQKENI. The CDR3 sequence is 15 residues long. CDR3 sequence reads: CASSPPIKGQETQYF. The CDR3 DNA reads TGTGCCAGCTCACCCCCGATTAAGGGCCAAGAGACCCAGTACTTC.

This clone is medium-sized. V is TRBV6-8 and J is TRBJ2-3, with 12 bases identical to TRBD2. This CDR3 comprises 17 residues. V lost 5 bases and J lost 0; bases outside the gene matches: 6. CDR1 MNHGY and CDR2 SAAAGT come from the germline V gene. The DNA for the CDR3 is TGTGCCAGCAGTCCGGGACTAGCGGGCGTAAGCACAGATACGCAGTATTTT. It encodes CASSPGLAGVSTDTQYF.